Listed below are T cell receptor beta chains from one sample, sequenced in a study of long-term antiretroviral therapy in people with HIV. Measured with immunoSEQ multiplex PCR; TCRdb has only the in-frame clones, and not every one. The sample comprises tens of thousands of clones, more than 80% of which are singletons, and less than 20% rests with the top ten. Sequences were derived from unsorted PBMCs, sampled 0.5 years before starting antiretroviral therapy. The receptors here all came from a man aged 35 to 55 with HIV. CDR3s include the opening cysteine and the closing phenylalanine or tryptophan. A D gene is named only where the DNA matches it firmly. Expanded clones get a size class; other rows say once, few or many, or leave the size out.

size: -
V: TRBV28
J: TRBJ1-5
D: -
CDR3: CASSLGSEGSNQPQHF
DNA: TGTGCCAGCAGTTTAGGATCCGAAGGGAGCAATCAGCCCCAGCATTTT

size: -
V: TRBV10-3
J: TRBJ2-3
D: -
CDR3: CAISITRGLYTDTQYF
DNA: TGTGCCATCAGTATTACCCGTGGCCTGTACACAGATACGCAGTATTTT

size: -
V: TRBV5-1
J: TRBJ2-7
D: TRBD1
CDR3: CASSYRLGQGGSYEQYF
DNA: TGCGCCAGCAGCTACCGCCTGGGACAGGGCGGGTCCTACGAGCAGTACTTC

size: -
V: TRBV7-2
J: TRBJ1-5
D: TRBD1
CDR3: CASSSGQGKKGNQPQHF
DNA: TGTGCCAGCAGCTCTGGACAGGGTAAGAAGGGGAATCAGCCCCAGCATTTT

size: -
V: TRBV14
J: TRBJ1-4
D: -
CDR3: CASSQIWDEKLFF
DNA: TGTGCCAGCAGCCAAATCTGGGATGAAAAACTGTTTTTT

size: -
V: TRBV25-1
J: TRBJ2-5
D: TRBD2
CDR3: CASSEGPAGGQETQYF
DNA: TGTGCCAGCAGTGAAGGCCCAGCGGGGGGCCAAGAGACCCAGTACTTC

size: -
V: TRBV7-9
J: TRBJ2-7
D: -
CDR3: CASSSPLGQTYEQYF
DNA: TGTGCCAGCAGCTCCCCACTCGGACAGACCTACGAGCAGTACTTC

size: -
V: TRBV5-4
J: TRBJ2-3
D: -
CDR3: CASSLGWGGGTDTQYF
DNA: TGTGCCAGCAGCTTGGGATGGGGAGGAGGCACAGATACGCAGTATTTT

size: -
V: TRBV5-1
J: TRBJ2-3
D: -
CDR3: CASRLRPSGGWDTQYF
DNA: TGCGCCAGCAGGTTACGACCGTCAGGGGGGTGGGATACGCAGTATTTT

size: -
V: TRBV13
J: TRBJ2-2
D: TRBD2
CDR3: CASSYLGGTSGMTGELFF
DNA: TGTGCCAGCAGCTACTTAGGCGGGACTAGCGGGATGACCGGGGAGCTGTTTTTT

size: -
V: TRBV7-9
J: TRBJ2-1
D: TRBD2
CDR3: CASSLRAGVSYNEQFF
DNA: TGTGCCAGCAGCTTAAGGGCGGGGGTCTCCTACAATGAGCAGTTCTTC

size: -
V: TRBV9
J: TRBJ2-1
D: TRBD2
CDR3: CASSPAGTSGVNEQFF
DNA: TGTGCCAGCAGCCCTGCGGGGACTAGCGGGGTCAATGAGCAGTTCTTC

size: -
V: TRBV6-6
J: TRBJ1-1
D: -
CDR3: CASSIRGTEAFF
DNA: TGTGCCAGCTCTATAAGGGGCACTGAAGCTTTCTTT

size: -
V: TRBV13
J: TRBJ2-3
D: -
CDR3: CASSLSSLGDTQYF
DNA: TGTGCCAGCAGCTTAAGTTCATTAGGAGATACGCAGTATTTT

size: -
V: TRBV4-3
J: TRBJ2-7
D: -
CDR3: CASSQERQGSYEQYF
DNA: TGCGCCAGCAGCCAAGAGCGTCAGGGGTCCTACGAGCAGTACTTC

size: few
V: TRBV7-8
J: TRBJ1-6
D: -
CDR3: CASSSPQRSPLHF
DNA: TGTGCCAGCAGCTCCCCTCAGCGGTCACCCCTCCACTTT

size: -
V: TRBV2
J: TRBJ2-5
D: -
CDR3: CASSEGSSQETQYF
DNA: TGTGCCAGCAGTGAAGGTAGTTCCCAAGAGACCCAGTACTTC

size: -
V: TRBV18
J: TRBJ1-1
D: TRBD1
CDR3: CASSEGALNTEAFF
DNA: TGTGCCAGCTCAGAGGGGGCTTTGAACACTGAAGCTTTCTTT

size: once
V: TRBV7-2
J: TRBJ1-5
D: -
CDR3: CASSLVVGETQPQHF
DNA: TGTGCCAGCAGCTTAGTCGTGGGGGAAACTCAGCCCCAGCATTTT

size: -
V: TRBV5-1
J: TRBJ2-5
D: TRBD2
CDR3: CASSLGTSGGPQETQYF
DNA: TGCGCCAGCAGCTTGGGGACTAGCGGGGGACCCCAAGAGACCCAGTACTTC

size: -
V: TRBV5-1
J: TRBJ2-7
D: TRBD2
CDR3: CASSLGVAGDYEQYF
DNA: TGCGCCAGCAGCTTGGGGGTAGCGGGGGATTACGAGCAGTACTTC

size: -
V: TRBV9
J: TRBJ1-1
D: -
CDR3: CASSVEGREDTEAFF
DNA: TGTGCCAGCAGCGTAGAGGGCCGGGAGGACACTGAAGCTTTCTTT

size: -
V: TRBV7-9
J: TRBJ1-1
D: -
CDR3: CASSLISWGAFF
DNA: TGTGCCAGCAGCTTAATAAGCTGGGGAGCTTTCTTT

size: once
V: TRBV27
J: TRBJ2-5
D: -
CDR3: CASSWGIGENQYF
DNA: TGTGCCAGCAGTTGGGGGATAGGGGAGAACCAGTACTTC

size: -
V: TRBV9
J: TRBJ2-3
D: -
CDR3: CASSVSGWITDTQYF
DNA: TGTGCCAGCAGCGTGAGTGGGTGGATAACAGATACGCAGTATTTT

size: -
V: TRBV7-2
J: TRBJ2-7
D: -
CDR3: CASSSLSYEQYF
DNA: TGTGCCAGCAGCTCGTTATCTTACGAGCAGTACTTC

size: -
V: TRBV4-3
J: TRBJ2-5
D: TRBD2
CDR3: CASSQETGTSGGAKETQYF
DNA: TGCGCCAGCAGCCAAGAAACAGGGACTAGCGGGGGGGCTAAGGAGACCCAGTACTTC

size: -
V: TRBV6-1
J: TRBJ2-4
D: -
CDR3: CASTKGGAQGNIQYF
DNA: TGTGCCAGTACTAAAGGGGGGGCCCAGGGAAACATTCAGTACTTC

size: -
V: TRBV4-3
J: TRBJ1-6
D: -
CDR3: CASSQGTGQQNSPLHF
DNA: TGCGCCAGCAGCCAAGGGACGGGACAACAAAATTCACCCCTCCACTTT

size: -
V: TRBV9
J: TRBJ1-1
D: TRBD1
CDR3: CASSWDRVYEAFF
DNA: TGTGCCAGCAGCTGGGACAGGGTCTATGAAGCTTTCTTT

size: -
V: TRBV28
J: TRBJ1-6
D: -
CDR3: CASTLDDRNSPLHF
DNA: TGTGCCAGCACCCTGGACGATCGTAATTCACCCCTCCACTTT

size: -
V: TRBV7-2
J: TRBJ2-4
D: -
CDR3: CASSLALLAKNIQYF
DNA: TGTGCCAGCAGCTTAGCTCTCCTAGCCAAAAACATTCAGTACTTC

size: -
V: TRBV28
J: TRBJ2-2
D: TRBD1
CDR3: CASLTRTGESGELFF
DNA: TGTGCCAGCTTAACGAGGACAGGGGAATCCGGGGAGCTGTTTTTT

size: -
V: TRBV5-6
J: TRBJ2-3
D: -
CDR3: CASSLEAGYLVDTQYF
DNA: TGTGCCAGCAGCTTGGAGGCAGGGTATTTAGTAGATACGCAGTATTTT

size: -
V: TRBV28
J: TRBJ1-1
D: -
CDR3: CASSLWGRDTEAFF
DNA: TGTGCCAGCAGTTTATGGGGCAGGGACACTGAAGCTTTCTTT

size: -
V: TRBV2
J: TRBJ2-5
D: -
CDR3: CASSAQGGEETQYF
DNA: TGTGCCAGCAGTGCACAGGGAGGCGAAGAGACCCAGTACTTC

size: -
V: TRBV18
J: TRBJ2-3
D: -
CDR3: CASSPPSTDTQYF
DNA: TGTGCCAGCTCACCACCTAGCACAGATACGCAGTATTTT

size: -
V: TRBV7-8
J: TRBJ2-3
D: -
CDR3: CASSLRDEAHTQYF
DNA: TGTGCCAGCAGCCTCCGGGACGAAGCGCATACGCAGTATTTT

size: -
V: TRBV7-9
J: TRBJ1-4
D: -
CDR3: CASSFVETNEKLFF
DNA: TGTGCCAGCAGCTTTGTAGAGACTAATGAAAAACTGTTTTTT

size: -
V: TRBV2
J: TRBJ2-7
D: TRBD2
CDR3: CASSPLAGHSRSYEQYF
DNA: TGTGCCAGCAGCCCCTTAGCGGGGCACTCGAGGTCCTACGAGCAGTACTTC

size: few
V: TRBV28
J: TRBJ1-1
D: -
CDR3: CASSIGLMNTEAFF
DNA: TGTGCCAGCAGTATCGGGCTTATGAACACTGAAGCTTTCTTT

size: -
V: TRBV5-6
J: TRBJ2-5
D: TRBD1
CDR3: CASSIRQGLQETQYF
DNA: TGTGCCAGCAGCATCCGACAGGGCCTCCAAGAGACCCAGTACTTC

size: -
V: TRBV19
J: TRBJ2-7
D: -
CDR3: CASSLGGAAWEEQYF
DNA: TGTGCCAGTAGTCTAGGGGGAGCGGCGTGGGAGGAGCAGTACTTC

size: few
V: TRBV7-9
J: TRBJ1-2
D: -
CDR3: CASSLEGRGAYGYTF
DNA: TGTGCCAGCAGCTTAGAGGGTCGGGGGGCGTATGGCTACACCTTC

size: -
V: TRBV7-9
J: TRBJ2-1
D: -
CDR3: CASSPPGGVNEQFF
DNA: TGTGCCAGCAGCCCCCCAGGGGGGGTGAATGAGCAGTTCTTC